Listed below are T cell receptor beta chains from one sample, sequenced in a study of Graves' ophthalmopathy and Graves' hyperthyroidism. Using its own MiXCR run on the multiplex PCR reads, TCRdb lists one record per CDR3 protein. The table includes around 1,200,000 distinct CDR3 sequences, 36% detected once. The sequencing sample was made of peripheral blood or thyroid tissue (not recorded which). These receptors all stem from an adult man with Graves' hyperthyroidism. Each CDR3 is given with its conserved first and last residue. Fields, in order: J gene, clone size, V gene, D gene, CDR3 DNA, CDR3 protein. D genes are given only for firm matches. The size entry is marked missing in some rows and otherwise reads once, few, many or a size class.

J: TRBJ1-1; size: few; V: TRBV29-1; D: NA; DNA: TGCAGCGTTGAGGGCAGGGGACCTGAAGCTTTCTTT; CDR3: CSVEGRGPEAFF
J: TRBJ2-7; size: NA; V: TRBV7-9; D: TRBD1; DNA: TGTGCCAGCAGCTTCGGGACAGGGAGGCTCCACGAGCAGTACTTC; CDR3: CASSFGTGRLHEQYF
J: TRBJ2-5; size: few; V: TRBV10-3; D: NA; DNA: TGTGCCATCCCGGGAAGGGGCAATCAGCCCCAGTACTTC; CDR3: CAIPGRGNQPQYF
J: TRBJ2-5; size: many; V: TRBV7-6; D: TRBD2; DNA: TGTGCCAGCAGCTTACCGGCTAGCGGAGCCCAAAAAGAGACCCAGTACTTC; CDR3: CASSLPASGAQKETQYF
J: TRBJ2-2; size: NA; V: TRBV24-1; D: TRBD2; DNA: TGTGCCACCAGTGATTTAGTGACTAGCGGTTTGACCGGGGAGCTGTTTTTT; CDR3: CATSDLVTSGLTGELFF
J: TRBJ1-6; size: NA; V: TRBV15; D: NA; DNA: TGTGCCACCAGCATCCAGCTGGGGTCACCCCTCCACTTT; CDR3: CATSIQLGSPLHF
J: TRBJ1-5; size: NA; V: TRBV3-1; D: NA; DNA: TGTGCCAGCAGCCAAGGACCCGCGGTTGCCCAGCATTTT; CDR3: CASSQGPAVAQHF
J: TRBJ1-4; size: NA; V: TRBV10-3; D: TRBD1; DNA: TGTGCCATCAGCAAAAAACCAGGGGGGACTTATGAAAAACTGTTTTTT; CDR3: CAISKKPGGTYEKLFF
J: TRBJ2-2; size: NA; V: TRBV11-1; D: TRBD2; DNA: TGTGCCAGCAGCCCACAAGCGGGAGGGTCCACCGGGGAGCTGTTTTTT; CDR3: CASSPQAGGSTGELFF
J: TRBJ2-7; size: many; V: TRBV5-1; D: TRBD2; DNA: TGCGCCAGCAGGCCGGGGGGACTGACCTACGAGCAGTACTTC; CDR3: CASRPGGLTYEQYF
J: TRBJ1-2; size: NA; V: TRBV29-1; D: TRBD1; DNA: TGCAGCGTTGAAGATGGGACAGGGGGCTACACCTTC; CDR3: CSVEDGTGGYTF
J: TRBJ1-2; size: NA; V: TRBV29-1; D: NA; DNA: TGCAGCACCCCGGGGGGCACTGGCTATGGCTACACCTTC; CDR3: CSTPGGTGYGYTF
J: TRBJ1-2; size: NA; V: TRBV2; D: NA; DNA: TGTGCCAGCAGTGAAGGCAGGGCGTCTGGCTACACCTTC; CDR3: CASSEGRASGYTF
J: TRBJ1-5; size: NA; V: TRBV7-8; D: NA; DNA: TGTGCCAGCAGCCGCAATTTGGGAGTAGACGATCAGCCCCAGCATTTT; CDR3: CASSRNLGVDDQPQHF
J: TRBJ2-7; size: NA; V: TRBV7-2; D: NA; DNA: TGTGCCAGCAGCCCTGGGCCCAGGGGGAGGGAGTACGAGCAGTACTTC; CDR3: CASSPGPRGREYEQYF
J: TRBJ2-5; size: few; V: TRBV6-1; D: NA; DNA: TGTGCCAGCAGTGAAGCCCCAGGGGTAGAGACCCAGTACTTC; CDR3: CASSEAPGVETQYF
J: TRBJ1-1; size: NA; V: TRBV5-4; D: NA; DNA: TGTGCCAGCAGCTGGGGACAAGAAGTTGAAGCTTTCTTT; CDR3: CASSWGQEVEAFF
J: TRBJ1-5; size: NA; V: TRBV12-3/TRBV12-4; D: NA; DNA: TGTGCCAGCAGTTTGGATTACTCTGGGGTTCAGCCCCAGCATTTT; CDR3: CASSLDYSGVQPQHF
J: TRBJ1-4; size: NA; V: TRBV7-6; D: NA; DNA: TGTGCCAGCAGCCTACATGGCCAGACAGAAAAACTGTTTTTT; CDR3: CASSLHGQTEKLFF
J: TRBJ2-7; size: NA; V: TRBV12-3/TRBV12-4; D: NA; DNA: TGTGCCAGCATGCGACAGGACGGCTACGAGCAGTACTTC; CDR3: CASMRQDGYEQYF
J: TRBJ2-7; size: few; V: TRBV6-2/TRBV6-3; D: NA; DNA: TGTGCCAGCGGAGATCAGGGTCCCTACGAGCAGTACTTC; CDR3: CASGDQGPYEQYF
J: TRBJ1-2; size: NA; V: TRBV13; D: NA; DNA: TGTGCCAGCAGCTTTGGTGCAAACGGCTACACCTTC; CDR3: CASSFGANGYTF
J: TRBJ2-5; size: many; V: TRBV4-3; D: TRBD1; DNA: TGCGCCAGCAGCCAACAGACAGGGGGCTCGGAGACCCAGTACTTC; CDR3: CASSQQTGGSETQYF
J: TRBJ2-5; size: NA; V: TRBV5-1; D: TRBD2; DNA: TGCGCCAGCAGGGATACTAGCGGGAGTATGGAGACCCAGTACTTC; CDR3: CASRDTSGSMETQYF
J: TRBJ2-1; size: NA; V: TRBV9; D: NA; DNA: TGTGCCAGCTCTCCCAGCACCAATGAGCAGTTCTTC; CDR3: CASSPSTNEQFF
J: TRBJ1-5; size: NA; V: TRBV29-1; D: NA; DNA: TGCAGCGTTCGGACGGGGGGTACCAATCAGCCCCAGCATTTT; CDR3: CSVRTGGTNQPQHF
J: TRBJ1-2; size: NA; V: TRBV12-3/TRBV12-4; D: TRBD1; DNA: TGTGCCAGCAGTACTAGGACAGGGGGCATCGGAGGATATGGCTACACCTTC; CDR3: CASSTRTGGIGGYGYTF
J: TRBJ1-6; size: NA; V: TRBV11-2; D: NA; DNA: TGTGCCAGCAGTTTCGGTCCGAATAATTCACCCCTCCACTTT; CDR3: CASSFGPNNSPLHF
J: TRBJ2-5; size: NA; V: TRBV29-1; D: NA; DNA: TGCAGCGTTGTCCCACGGGCGGGTGCACAAGAGACCCAGTACTTC; CDR3: CSVVPRAGAQETQYF
J: TRBJ2-7; size: few; V: TRBV7-8; D: NA; DNA: TGTGCCAGCAGCTTACGGCGAGGAGGGGGGGACTACGAGCAGTACTTC; CDR3: CASSLRRGGGDYEQYF
J: TRBJ2-3; size: few; V: TRBV7-2; D: NA; DNA: TGTGCCAGCAGCTTAGATCTTGACACAGATACGCAGTATTTT; CDR3: CASSLDLDTDTQYF
J: TRBJ1-2; size: NA; V: TRBV25-1; D: NA; DNA: TGTGCCAGCGGGCCACGGGGTGACTATGGCTACACCTTC; CDR3: CASGPRGDYGYTF
J: TRBJ1-2; size: NA; V: TRBV6-5; D: NA; DNA: TGTGCCAGCAGTATCGAGGGGGTTTACAGTGGCTACACCTTC; CDR3: CASSIEGVYSGYTF
J: TRBJ1-1; size: NA; V: TRBV6-5; D: NA; DNA: TGTGCCAGCACCAGGCACACTGAAGCTTTCTTT; CDR3: CASTRHTEAFF
J: TRBJ1-5; size: many; V: TRBV9; D: TRBD1; DNA: TGTGCCAGCAGCGTAGCAGGGGACAGGGGTGGGCCCCAGCATTTT; CDR3: CASSVAGDRGGPQHF
J: TRBJ1-2; size: many; V: TRBV12-3/TRBV12-4; D: NA; DNA: TGTGCCAGCAGTTTCGGAACCTTCCACTATGGCTACACCTTC; CDR3: CASSFGTFHYGYTF
J: TRBJ1-2; size: many; V: TRBV19; D: TRBD1; DNA: TGTGCCAGCCGTGGGGACAGGGGGCCGGAAGGCTACACCTTC; CDR3: CASRGDRGPEGYTF
J: TRBJ1-1; size: once; V: TRBV10-3; D: NA; DNA: TGTGCCATCAGTGAGTCGACCAGGGGAACTGAAGCTTTCTTT; CDR3: CAISESTRGTEAFF
J: TRBJ2-7; size: NA; V: TRBV29-1; D: TRBD2; DNA: TGCAGCGTTACCTTCGGGACTACCTCCTACGAGCAGTACTTC; CDR3: CSVTFGTTSYEQYF
J: TRBJ2-7; size: few; V: TRBV7-9; D: NA; DNA: TGCGCCAGCAGCCAAGGGGGTGGCAGGGAGAGGTTCTACGAGCAGTACTTC; CDR3: CASSQGGGRERFYEQYF
J: TRBJ2-5; size: NA; V: TRBV29-1; D: TRBD2; DNA: TGCAGCGTTGCACTAGCGGAGGGGATGGCCCAGTACTTC; CDR3: CSVALAEGMAQYF
J: TRBJ2-2; size: many; V: TRBV10-3; D: NA; DNA: TGTGCCATCCTCGGGGGTTATGGCACCGGGGAGCTGTTTTTT; CDR3: CAILGGYGTGELFF
J: TRBJ1-1; size: NA; V: TRBV29-1; D: TRBD1; DNA: TGCAGCGTTGAAGTTACAGGGGTGACTGAAGCTTTCTTT; CDR3: CSVEVTGVTEAFF
J: TRBJ1-1; size: NA; V: TRBV4-1; D: TRBD1; DNA: TGCGCCAGCACAGCCGGGACAGGTCGTAGTACTGAAGCTTTCTTT; CDR3: CASTAGTGRSTEAFF
J: TRBJ1-4; size: few; V: TRBV6-5; D: NA; DNA: TGTGCCAGCAGTTACTCGGCGGGCGAGGGGGAAAAACTGTTTTTT; CDR3: CASSYSAGEGEKLFF
J: TRBJ1-1; size: few; V: TRBV7-2; D: NA; DNA: TGTGCCAGCAGCTTCTTAACAGGGAACACTGAAGCTTTCTTT; CDR3: CASSFLTGNTEAFF
J: TRBJ2-7; size: NA; V: TRBV19; D: TRBD2; DNA: TGTGCCAGTAGTATGAGGCCTAGCGGCAGCTCCTACGAGCAGTACTTC; CDR3: CASSMRPSGSSYEQYF
J: TRBJ1-3; size: NA; V: TRBV5-6; D: NA; DNA: TGTGCCAGCAGCTTAGGGCTCGGGGACACCATATATTTT; CDR3: CASSLGLGDTIYF
J: TRBJ1-2; size: NA; V: TRBV9; D: NA; DNA: TGTGCCAGCAGCGCACCCCGAGGTGGGGGACAAGATGGCTACACCTTC; CDR3: CASSAPRGGGQDGYTF
J: TRBJ2-7; size: NA; V: TRBV9; D: TRBD2; DNA: TGTGCCAGCAGCGAGGGAGCGGGAAGCCAAAAGCAGTACTTC; CDR3: CASSEGAGSQKQYF
J: TRBJ2-5; size: once; V: TRBV20-1; D: NA; DNA: TGCAGTGCTCCCTCCCCAGGAAAAGAGACCCAGTACTTC; CDR3: CSAPSPGKETQYF
J: TRBJ1-4; size: NA; V: TRBV11-1; D: TRBD1; DNA: TGTGCCAGCAGCCGGACAGGGAGGGGTGAAAAACTGTTTTTT; CDR3: CASSRTGRGEKLFF
J: TRBJ1-5; size: NA; V: TRBV2; D: NA; DNA: TGTGCCAGCAGTGTACGGCAGTTCAATCAGCCCCAGCATTTT; CDR3: CASSVRQFNQPQHF
J: TRBJ1-3; size: NA; V: TRBV7-6; D: NA; DNA: TGTGCCAGCAGCGTCCAAGAGACGCGTTATGGAAACACCGTATATTTT; CDR3: CASSVQETRYGNTVYF